These 28 T cell receptor beta chains share one sample of origin, sequenced in a study of technical replicates of blood from several donors. TCRdb's copy holds only in-frame clones and misses some; the assay was immunoSEQ multiplex PCR. The sample includes tens of thousands of clones, roughly 94% of them seen just once. The sequenced sample was T cells isolated from PBMCs. These receptors came from a human donor in good health.

J is TRBJ1-3 and V is TRBV5-1; TRBD1 matches at 8 bases. The CDR3 consists of 14 residues. CDR1 and CDR2 from the germline V gene are SGHRS and YFSETQ. Unmatched junction bases numbered 5, after V lost 5 bases and J lost 4 bases. Written as DNA, the CDR3 is TGCGCCAGCAGAGACCGGGACAGGGGAAACACCATATATTTT. Residues: CASRDRDRGNTIYF.

This chain connects TRBV6-4 to TRBJ2-1, with 10 bases matching TRBD2. The CDR3 spans 18 residues. V trimming: 0 bases; J trimming: 8 bases; junction bases outside the gene matches: 13. The V gene's germline CDR1 is MRHNA and CDR2 SNTAGT. CDR3 DNA: TGTGCCAGCAGTGACTCGATCATACCTAGCGGGGGAGGCCATGAGCAGTTCTTC. Residues: CASSDSIIPSGGGHEQFF.

V is TRBV2 and J is TRBJ2-5; D is ambiguous. The CDR3 is 14 amino acids. The germline CDR1 and CDR2 sequences are SNHLY and FYNNEI. Trimming cost V 4 bases and J 2 bases, with 11 bases left between them. CDR3 loop: CASSVQTSQETQYF. The CDR3 DNA sequence: TGTGCCAGCAGTGTTCAGACATCTCAAGAGACCCAGTACTTC.

The chain employs TRBV7-9 and TRBJ2-7, with 9 bases lining up with TRBD1. This CDR3 has 15 residues. Germline CDR1 reads SEHNR; CDR2 reads FQNEAQ (reference sequence). V lost 4 bases to trimming and J lost 5 bases; unmatched junction nucleotides: 9. The CDR3 DNA follows: TGTGCCAGCAGCTCCCCCGGGACAGGGATCCACGAGCAGTACTTC. Residues: CASSSPGTGIHEQYF. Complete variable domain (other parts from reference TRBV7-9 and TRBJ2-7): DTGVSQNPRHKITKRGQNVTFRCDPISEHNRLYWYRQTLGQGPEFLTYFQNEAQLEKSRLLSDRFSAERPKGSFSTLEIQRTEQGDSAMYLCASSSPGTGIHEQYFGPGTRLTVT.

The CDR3 DNA follows: TGCGCCAGCAGCCAAGAAGGAGCGTTAGGGGGTGCCTACGAGCAGTACTTC. Protein sequence: CASSQEGALGGAYEQYF. The chain links TRBV4-1 to TRBJ2-7; tentative D call: TRBD1 (6 bases). Trimming pared 0 bases from V and 2 bases from J, leaving 17 bases between. This CDR3 is built from 17 residues. The V gene's germline CDR1 is MGHRA and CDR2 YSYEKL.

This clone occurred once. V and J are TRBV6-6 and TRBJ2-1, with 7 bases aligning to TRBD2. Trimming at V came to 2 bases and at J to 0 bases, leaving 1 base not matched to a gene. This CDR3 spans 15 amino acids. Germline CDR1 and CDR2: MNHNY and SVGAGI (reference sequence). The CDR3 protein is CASSYGGSSYNEQFF. The CDR3 DNA reads as TGTGCCAGCAGTTACGGCGGGAGCTCCTACAATGAGCAGTTCTTC.

The chain couples TRBV7-2 to TRBJ1-4; D perhaps matches TRBD1 (5 bases). Germline values: CDR1 SGHTA, CDR2 FQGNSA. The CDR3 totals 13 residues. Trimming took 3 bases from V and 15 from J, leaving 17 bases between them. The CDR3 protein is CASSFFYRGKMFF. As DNA, the CDR3 is TGTGCCAGCAGCTTTTTTTATCGGGGGAAGATGTTTTTT.

Regarding this clone: The junction differs from germline at one of its ends, possibly a read error. This sequence joins TRBV7-7 and TRBJ2-3, with 8 bases fitting TRBD1. The CDR3 runs to 16 residues. The germline gives CDR1 SSHAT, CDR2 FNYEAQ (reference sequence). CDR3 region: CASSPSQGASTDTQYF. In DNA form, the CDR3 reads TGTGCTAGCAGCCCCTCCCAGGGGGCTTCCACAGATACGCAGTATTTT.

The chain couples TRBV7-8 to TRBJ2-7, with TRBD2 identical over 9 bases. Germline CDR1 reads SGHVS; CDR2 reads FQNEAQ. The CDR3 length is 15 residues. V trimming: 1 base; J trimming: 2 bases; junction bases outside the gene matches: 3. DNA for the CDR3: TGTGCCAGCAGCTTAGACGCGGGAGGGCCCTACGAGCAGTACTTC. It codes for CASSLDAGGPYEQYF.

CDR3 coding DNA: TGTGCCACCAGCAGGGACAGGGGTGAGGGTGGCTACACCTTC. This gives the protein CATSRDRGEGGYTF. This rearrangement joins TRBV15 to TRBJ1-2; 9 bases are a match to TRBD1. In germline, CDR1 is LNHNV, CDR2 YYDKDF (reference sequence). The CDR3 sequence is 14 residues long. The J segment lost 7 bases and the V segment lost 3 bases, leaving 6 bases of the junction unmatched.

The rearrangement links TRBV7-9 to TRBJ1-5, with 9 bases lining up with TRBD1. Per germline, CDR1 SEHNR and CDR2 FQNEAQ (reference sequence). J was trimmed by 4 bases and V by 5 bases; bases with no gene match: 6. CDR3 length: 15 residues. CDR3 loop: CASSRTGVGNQPQHF. The CDR3 DNA follows: TGTGCCAGCAGCAGGACAGGGGTGGGGAATCAGCCCCAGCATTTT.

The genes are TRBV4-1 and TRBJ1-2; 11 bases map to TRBD1. Trimming took 4 bases from V and 4 from J; bases not matched to a gene: 11. From germline, CDR1 is MGHRA and CDR2 YSYEKL. The CDR3 has 17 residues. As DNA, the CDR3 is TGCGCCAGCAGCCTCGGACAGGGGGCTCGAAGTCGCTATGGCTACACCTTC. Protein product: CASSLGQGARSRYGYTF.

The rearrangement links TRBV18 to TRBJ1-3, with 7 bases matching TRBD1. CDR1 is KGHSH and CDR2 is LQKENI in the germline V gene. V gave up 1 base and J gave up 0 bases; unmatched junction bases: 12. The CDR3 has 19 residues. The chain's CDR3 is CASSPLQTGVGPSGNTIYF. CDR3 DNA: TGTGCCAGCTCACCACTTCAAACAGGGGTTGGCCCCTCTGGAAACACCATATATTTT.

The chain combines TRBV19 with TRBJ1-3; 9 positions agree with TRBD1. Trimming at V came to 6 bases and at J to 0 bases, leaving 24 bases not matched to a gene. This CDR3 has 22 residues. Germline CDR1 and CDR2: LNHDA and SQIVND (reference sequence). In DNA, the CDR3 is TGTGCCAGTAGAAATCGCGCGGGACAGGGCGGAGGGCCGGGAAACTCTGGAAACACCATATATTTT. Translation gives CASRNRAGQGGGPGNSGNTIYF.

This CDR3 is CASSVSSALTGELFF. In DNA form, the CDR3 reads TGCGCCAGCAGTGTATCTAGCGCCCTCACCGGGGAGCTGTTTTTT. The chain recombines TRBV10-1 with TRBJ2-2, with D possibly being TRBD2 (6 bases). Germline assignment: CDR1 WNHNN and CDR2 SYGVQD (reference sequence). This CDR3 has 15 amino acids. Trimming stripped 4 bases from V and 4 bases from J, with 13 bases between.

This clone appeared a single time. CDR3 sequence: CASSSCYRSSYNSPLHF. CDR3 bases: TGTGCCAGCAGCAGTTGTTACCGGAGCTCCTATAATTCACCCCTCCACTTT. This chain joins TRBV21-1 and TRBJ1-6. TRBV21-1 is assigned pseudogene status. The length of the CDR3 is 17 residues.

This chain uses TRBV7-8 with TRBJ1-3; 7 nucleotides line up with TRBD1. The CDR3 spans 15 residues. After removal of 5 bases from V and 2 bases from J, the junction contained 6 bases not matched to a gene. CDR1 and CDR2 (germline): SGHVS, FQNEAQ. The CDR3 DNA reads TGTGCCAGCAGCGCCACGACAGGGCCTGGAAACACCATATATTTT. Translated, it gives CASSATTGPGNTIYF.

This chain connects TRBV9 to TRBJ2-1, with a weak D call TRBD2 (7 bases). The V gene lost 0 bases and the J gene lost 7 bases, with 14 bases spanning the gap. This CDR3 has 15 amino acids. Germline V gives CDR1 SGDLS, CDR2 YYNGEE. The CDR3 reads CASSVEVAGANEQFF. CDR3 sequence (DNA): TGTGCCAGCAGCGTAGAGGTTGCGGGGGCTAATGAGCAGTTCTTC.

The gene calls are TRBV4-1 and TRBJ1-5, with no clear D. Germline-derived CDR1 and CDR2 are MGHRA and YSYEKL. This CDR3 is built from 14 residues. The V end lost 4 bases, the J end lost 6 bases, and 13 bases lay between the germline ends. CDR3 DNA: TGCGCCAGCAGCCCCACAAGTTCTAGTCAGCCCCAGCATTTT. Amino acids: CASSPTSSSQPQHF.

The rearrangement uses TRBV5-1 and TRBJ2-7; 7 positions match TRBD1. CDR1 SGHRS and CDR2 YFSETQ come from the germline V gene. The CDR3 is 15 amino acids. V was clipped by 4 bases and J by 2 bases; unmatched bases: 9. This CDR3 is CASSPKGAKAYEQYF. The CDR3 DNA sequence: TGCGCCAGCAGCCCGAAGGGGGCTAAAGCCTACGAGCAGTACTTC.

The V call is TRBV5-4, the J call TRBJ1-1; D remains unclear. The V end was cut by 3 bases, the J end by 0 bases, with 9 bases between. The CDR3 spans 14 residues. Germline V lookup: CDR1 SGHNT, CDR2 YYREEE (reference sequence). In DNA form, the CDR3 reads TGTGCCAGCAGCTCGCCCGGGTTGAACACTGAAGCTTTCTTT. Protein: CASSSPGLNTEAFF. The full variable domain, completed using reference TRBV5-4 and TRBJ1-1, is ETGVTQSPTHLIKTRGQQVTLRCSSQSGHNTVSWYQQALGQGPQFIFQYYREEENGRGNFPPRFSGLQFPNYSSELNVNALELDDSALYLCASSSPGLNTEAFFGQGTRLTVV.

V gene TRBV5-4 combines with J gene TRBJ2-2; the match to TRBD2 covers 11 bases. Trimming took 3 bases from V and 2 from J; bases not matched to a gene: 6. The CDR3 is 17 amino acids. Germline lookup yields CDR1 SGHNT and CDR2 YYREEE (reference sequence). The CDR3 region is CASSSHGTSGNTGELFF. The DNA for the CDR3 is TGTGCCAGCAGCTCACACGGGACTAGCGGAAACACCGGGGAGCTGTTTTTT.

This chain connects TRBV4-1 to TRBJ2-1, with 16 bases that match TRBD2. J lost 4 bases, V lost 3 bases, and 9 bases had no gene match. The CDR3 runs to 19 residues. CDR1 and CDR2 from the germline V gene are MGHRA and YSYEKL. CDR3 in DNA: TGCGCCAGCAGCCATCCGGGACTAGCGGGGGGGCCGGGGTACAATGAGCAGTTCTTC. Residues: CASSHPGLAGGPGYNEQFF.

The chain joins TRBV12-5 to TRBJ1-6; TRBD1 is a possible D gene (6 bases). Germline loops: CDR1 LGHNT, CDR2 FRNRAP. V lost 5 bases to trimming and J lost 10 bases, with 15 bases between them. This CDR3 is 14 amino acids long. The CDR3 DNA sequence: TGTGCTAGTGGTCAGCTACAAACAGGGTCACCCCTCCACTTT. Translating it yields CASGQLQTGSPLHF. Full variable domain (remainder filled in from reference TRBV12-5 and TRBJ1-6): DARVTQTPRHKVTEMGQEVTMRCQPILGHNTVFWYRQTMMQGLELLAYFRNRAPLDDSGMPKDRFSAEMPDATLATLKIQPSEPRDSAVYFCASGQLQTGSPLHFGNGTRLTVT.

The chain couples TRBV5-1 to TRBJ2-1; the D gene is possibly TRBD2 (6 bases). Trimming stripped 0 bases from V and 8 bases from J, with 18 bases between. Looked up from germline, CDR1 is SGHRS and CDR2 is YFSETQ. This CDR3 has 16 residues. CDR3 amino acids: CASSLVGGNYVDEQFF. CDR3 bases: TGCGCCAGCAGCTTGGTAGGCGGGAATTACGTCGATGAGCAGTTCTTC.

V and J are TRBV27 and TRBJ2-7; D ambiguous. The CDR3 spans 13 residues. V shed 0 bases and J shed 3 bases, with 6 bases lying between them. The germline gives CDR1 MNHEY, CDR2 SMNVEV (reference sequence). This CDR3 reads CASSLSAVYEQYF. DNA of the CDR3: TGTGCCAGCAGTTTATCGGCCGTCTACGAGCAGTACTTC.

The chain joins TRBV7-9 to TRBJ2-2; 12 bases are shared with TRBD2. Unmatched junction bases numbered 17, after V lost 5 bases and J lost 7 bases. The CDR3 contains 19 residues. The germline V gene has CDR1 SEHNR and CDR2 FQNEAQ (reference sequence). The CDR3 reads CASSPALGGTSGSHGELFF. The CDR3 DNA sequence: TGTGCCAGCAGCCCAGCCCTGGGGGGGACTAGCGGGTCGCACGGGGAGCTGTTTTTT.

The rearrangement joins TRBV27 to TRBJ1-2, with 8 bases aligning to TRBD1. This CDR3 region has 16 residues. V dropped 7 bases and J dropped 6; count of bases not matched to a gene: 16. Germline V gives CDR1 MNHEY, CDR2 SMNVEV (reference sequence). Here the CDR3 reads CASTITAGAGGDGYTF. The CDR3 DNA reads as TGTGCCAGCACTATAACTGCGGGGGCAGGGGGCGATGGCTACACCTTC.